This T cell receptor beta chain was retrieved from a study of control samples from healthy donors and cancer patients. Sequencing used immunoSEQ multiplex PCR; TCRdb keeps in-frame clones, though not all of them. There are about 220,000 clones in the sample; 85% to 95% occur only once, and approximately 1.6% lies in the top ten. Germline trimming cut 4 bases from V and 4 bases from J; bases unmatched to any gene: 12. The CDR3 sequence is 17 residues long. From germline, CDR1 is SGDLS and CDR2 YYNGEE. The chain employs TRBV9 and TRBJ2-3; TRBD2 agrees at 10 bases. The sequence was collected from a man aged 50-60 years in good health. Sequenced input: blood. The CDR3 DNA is TGTGCCAGCAGCTCCAAAGGGAGCGGGGGGGCCGCAGATACGCAGTATTTT. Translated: CASSSKGSGGAADTQYF. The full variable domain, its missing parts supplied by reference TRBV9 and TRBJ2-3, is DSGVTQTPKHLITATGQRVTLRCSPRSGDLSVYWYQQSLDQGLQFLIQYYNGEERAKGNILERFSAQQFPDLHSELNLSSLELGDSALYFCASSSKGSGGAADTQYFGPGTRLTVL.